This is a list of T cell receptor beta chains from one sample in a study of CXCR3-negative and CXCR3-positive naive CD8 T cells. TCRdb derives one entry per CDR3 protein from the 5' RACE reads, leaving out DNA. The sample's table shows around 160,000 distinct CDR3 sequences. Specimen: naive CXCR3+ CD8+ T cells from blood. These receptors all stem from a human donor in good health. Some clones in this sample may be carry-over from other donors' samples. Each CDR3 is given with its conserved first and last residue.

v_call	j_call	cdr3_aa
TRBV29-1	TRBJ2-7	CSVWIGREQYF
TRBV29-1	TRBJ1-2	CSARGGAEGGYTF
TRBV5-5	TRBJ2-5	CASSFELAGGIETQYF
TRBV7-9	TRBJ2-1	CASSLSQADNEQFF
TRBV7-3	TRBJ2-1	CASSHPETGVGYNEQFF
TRBV5-1	TRBJ2-7	CASSYYSGGGDEQYF
TRBV13	TRBJ2-1	CASSLGSSSYNEQFF
TRBV7-9	TRBJ2-7	CASSLSGTGWNEQYF
TRBV7-2	TRBJ2-1	CASSLKLLGDNEQFF
TRBV6-2/TRBV6-3	TRBJ2-3	CASSQSASTDTQYF
TRBV27	TRBJ2-7	CASSSYGTGVYEQYF
TRBV27	TRBJ2-7	CASSPRDRSSYEQYF
TRBV2	TRBJ2-3	CASSPGPEQGTDTQYF
TRBV24-1	TRBJ2-1	CATSDSGVQGPYNEQFF
TRBV19	TRBJ2-5	CASSIGTGMYQETQYF
TRBV5-1	TRBJ2-7	CASSLGVRKIDEQYF
TRBV20-1	TRBJ2-7	CSVKEGGWQYF
TRBV7-9	TRBJ2-7	CASSPPETGSYEQYF
TRBV10-3	TRBJ2-7	CAIRDPGQGYEQYF
TRBV20-1	TRBJ2-1	CSARVDGSYNEQFF
TRBV5-4	TRBJ2-7	CASSLDGAGGRLEQYF
TRBV29-1	TRBJ2-1	CSVGTSDEQFF
TRBV29-1	TRBJ1-1	CSVEEATGGQIF
TRBV2	TRBJ2-3	CASIPWGQSTDTQYF
TRBV12-3/TRBV12-4	TRBJ1-2	CASSLALGTGPDYGYTF
TRBV4-3	TRBJ2-3	CASSPTSGAGRTQYF
TRBV20-1	TRBJ1-5	CSARDRTTSNQPQHF
TRBV20-1	TRBJ2-7	CSARRAGEYEQYF
TRBV11-2	TRBJ2-7	CASSFGQGGFEQYF
TRBV7-9	TRBJ1-6	CASSFGAEKEDSPLHF
TRBV7-2	TRBJ2-7	CASSLAVTYEQYF
TRBV7-9	TRBJ1-3	CASSLATRDSGNTIYF
TRBV5-1	TRBJ1-1	CASSLAGEVTEAFF
TRBV29-1	TRBJ2-1	CSVERQTSYNEQFF
TRBV29-1	TRBJ2-7	CSVGDRLTYEQYF
TRBV7-9	TRBJ2-3	CASSPREGPDTQYF
TRBV14	TRBJ2-7	CASSLGLAGHYEQYF
TRBV15	TRBJ1-4	CATSRDDSANEKLFF
TRBV7-7	TRBJ2-7	CASSLVGTDGEQYF
TRBV9	TRBJ1-1	CASSVVSGFTEAFF
TRBV7-9	TRBJ2-1	CASSPWGGNEQFF
TRBV11-3	TRBJ2-1	CASSLVAGHDEQFF
TRBV7-2	TRBJ2-1	CASSGTTYNEQFF
TRBV9	TRBJ2-1	CASSVLPTGYNEQFF
TRBV20-1	TRBJ2-3	CSARDRGTSWDTQYF